The sequence of this T cell receptor (beta chain) was determined in a study of cytomegalovirus exposure and HLA in healthy donors (dated 2017 in TCRdb). A note on the overall study: In an earlier analysis of roughly 500 of the donors, 276 Gb of sequence data and 100 million or so unique TCR beta sequences from 150 million to 200 million T cells were reported. An early release covering some 640 HLA-typed donors comprised about 300 gigabases of sequencing data and some 79 million unique TCR sequences. Of the roughly 400 genotyped donors, less than 90% were placed in the genetic ancestry cluster associated with self-reported Caucasian donors. The study aimed to test whether signatures of past pathogen exposure could be identified by cataloging public T cell receptors. The study profiled the T cell repertoires of around 700 subjects by immunosequencing and related them to cytomegalovirus serostatus. Along with the roughly 670-subject first cohort, a separate validation cohort of around 120 different subjects was used. To predict cytomegalovirus infection status, the study brought together high-throughput TCR immunosequencing, statistical association of individual TCRs with disease status, and machine learning. A later analysis re-analyzed previously published TCR beta repertoires from roughly 690 donors and added high-resolution HLA genotyping to study TCR occurrence patterns. Rather than drawing on any new phenotypic data, the later analysis identified candidate immune exposures from TCR beta sequences and the way those sequences occurred across donors. To decide whether each TCR beta V gene segment behaved as functional or pseudogenic, an earlier analysis of approximately 620 of the donors relied on high-throughput TCR beta sequencing. Alongside the repertoire data, information on donor age, sex, ethnicity and CMV serostatus was compiled. A later genetic analysis used genome-wide SNP genotypes for about 65% of the roughly 670 donors, treating that subset as a discovery cohort. Every discovery cohort repertoire had been produced on one sequencing platform. HLA typing included class I and class II loci at four-digit resolution. Typing coverage varied by locus: about 620-630 donors for A, B, C, DRB1 and DQB1; 522 for DQA1; nearly 610 for DPA1; some 470 for DPB1. Roughly 5 DR-DQ haplotypes were treated as single units for association and clustering because of strong linkage in the cohort. Among roughly 370 genotyped donors of the cohort, an average of around 240,000 unique TCR beta nucleotide sequences were sequenced per donor, about a sixth of them non-productive. Results and caveats for the whole study, not just this receptor: The classifier was reported to diagnose cytomegalovirus status with high specificity and sensitivity in both the original and validation cohorts. A later analysis found that TCR association rates varied across HLA loci, with DRB1 alleles showing the most associated TCRs and HLA-C alleles the fewest. Compared with equally common non-associated chains, HLA-associated TCR beta chains in a later analysis were more clonally expanded and had lower generation probabilities. Presence/absence analyses assumed roughly uniform sequencing depth across donors, an assumption that may not hold. V-gene and J-gene trimming of TCR beta chains was associated with a missense DCLRE1C variant in a later genetic analysis, and the association was replicated in an independent cohort. A later analysis found that most CMV-associated TCR beta chains appeared HLA-restricted, with HLA associations seemingly driven largely by CMV exposure. The study listed 150 to 200 TCR beta chains as associated with cytomegalovirus. A cluster of highly shared sequence variants was judged likely to be a technical artifact of the sequencing pipeline. Assigning TCR associations to individual alleles was difficult when HLA alleles, especially DR and DQ, strongly co-occurred. Because the 87-base-pair reads could not distinguish some IMGT-functional V segments, including TRBV6-2 and TRBV6-3, those segments were excluded. Because some donors lacked HLA typing at each locus, the association tests relied only on the typed subset. Three of the identified cytomegalovirus-associated TCR beta chains were confirmed in vitro to be specific for cytomegalovirus antigens. A further reported finding was that TCR beta sequences accurately predicted the HLA-A and HLA-B alleles for most subjects in the first cohort. While some public TCRs were present in many individuals, most TCR sequences turned up only very rarely across donors. A later genetic analysis reported fewer N-insertions in productive TCRs among donors in an Asian-associated ancestry cluster than the 666-donor mean. It was suggested by the authors that the approach could potentially be generalized to other disease states and immunological phenotypes. Because counts were too low, about 18 rarely observed V segments, including chromosome 9 orphons, were left out of the earlier analysis of over 550 of the donors. Immune exposure information for the cohort was limited to CMV serostatus. Broadly in line with IMGT annotations, most TCR beta V segments showed up in productive rearrangements about 87% or about 30% of the time in an earlier analysis of approximately 600 of the donors. This cohort had only TCR beta chains sequenced, and the lack of alpha or paired-chain data limited which features could be detected. A later analysis associated approximately 17,000 TCR beta sequences with specific HLA alleles at a false discovery rate of 0.05. A later analysis reported that several top co-occurrence clusters appeared linked to parvovirus B19, influenza, CMV and Epstein-Barr virus. Linkage disequilibrium might explain the correlated functional status among segregating V segments, but an unknown experimental factor could not be excluded.

Receptors were amplified or captured by the immunoSEQ multiplex PCR assay. The multiplex PCR relied on a mix of 60 forward primers for TCR Vbeta segments and 13 reverse primers for TCR Jbeta segments. A multiplex PCR assay on genomic DNA amplified the CDR3 region of rearranged TCR beta genes. The amplified TCR beta libraries were sequenced on the Illumina HiSeq System as 87-base-pair reads. The authors' analysis ran thus. In a later analysis, tens of millions of unique TCR beta chains were counted across the roughly 670 repertoires, and roughly 11 million of these chains were shared by at least two donors. Raw reads were error-corrected and collapsed into unique sequences with a nearest-neighbor algorithm that merged closely related sequences to remove PCR and sequencing errors. Alignment of CDR3 sequences to IMGT reference sequences was used to assign V, D and J gene segments. For a sequence to be retained, at least a six-nucleotide match to both a V gene segment and a J gene segment was required. A rearrangement was called productive if the CDR3 had no stop codons and remained in frame with V and J, and every other rearrangement was called non-productive. Following IMGT convention, CDR3 was defined as the stretch from the second conserved V-encoded cysteine up to the conserved J-encoded phenylalanine. The earlier analysis of about 610 of the donors excluded sequences that lacked an unambiguous match to a single V gene segment. In an earlier analysis of 450 to 750 of the donors, a V segment was called functional when productive rearrangements were above 56.7%, and segregating when the standard deviation between donors exceeded 5%. A statistical classification framework was developed to diagnose cytomegalovirus status using the catalog of TCR beta chain sequences. In a later analysis, TCR nucleotide sequences were compared against IMGT/GENE-DB human TR gene sequences so that V and J genes could be assigned. A later analysis assigned CDR3 sequences and most-parsimonious VDJ recombination scenarios with the TCRdist pipeline. In a later analysis, each TCR beta chain was defined by its CDR3 amino acid sequence together with its V-gene family, and reads lacking a unique V-gene family were excluded. In a later analysis, 450 to 600 highly shared, low-generation-probability nucleotide sequences were removed to address suspected cross-contamination and a sequencing artifact. In a later analysis, a clonal expansion index for each public chain was calculated from normalized within-repertoire ranks of inferred template counts. In a later analysis, generation probabilities were computed using a VDJ recombination model fitted to out-of-frame rearrangements, and the results were checked against IGoR. A later analysis scored TCR-TCR, TCR-HLA and TCR-CMV co-occurrence with hypergeometric tests, applying a repertoire-size bias correction to TCR pairs. A later analysis estimated false discovery rates by permuting HLA or CMV assignments 20 times. In a later analysis, co-occurring TCRs were grouped using DBSCAN, and TCRdist sequence similarity was added for clustering within HLA-allele-positive subsets. Repertoires with fewer than 30,000 or more than 120,000 public chains were left out of co-occurrence clustering, as were a handful of repertoires with anomalous nucleotide sharing. Entries here come from immuneACCESS through TCRdb and include only in-frame sequences with V and J called. Some clones fail to appear in such tables; in the studies checked, an unresolved V gene covers under half of the shortfall, and the cause of the remainder is unknown. V and J calls and clone size are as listed in that table; D and trimming were resolved from the DNA. The sample includes just under 95,000 clones, with about 80% observed a single time. About a tenth of the sample is in the top ten clones.

As regards this clone: Its antigen is unknown. The sample holds no much larger clone one base away, and base qualities are not on file.

Compared with germline, V lacks 7 bases and J lacks 8 bases; bases without a gene match: 12. Per the germline V gene, ENHRY is the CDR1 and SYGVKD is the CDR2. The CDR3 goes from the cysteine to the phenylalanine over 15 residues. Only CDR3 DNA is held: 45 bases, read in frame from base 1. The cohort comprised fewer than 750 healthy bone marrow donors. Cohort members were all nominally healthy when sampled, although unrecorded immune exposures were likely present. Of the approximately 670 cohort members, 250 to 300 had positive CMV serostatus and approximately 360 had negative CMV serostatus, and CMV serostatus was not recorded for the donor. Every donor gave a peripheral blood sample, and the peripheral blood mononuclear cells from that sample were used for TCR beta sequencing. The Qiagen DNeasy Blood Extraction Kit was used to extract genomic DNA from the blood cell samples.

The sequence joins TRBV10-3 to TRBJ2-1, with 9 middle bases fitting TRBD1. The source of this sequence is a human donor in good health. Sequencing was done on a sample of PBMCs. This receptor carries the CDR3 CAIKVGTGIFDEQFF. At the DNA level, the sequence is TGTGCCATCAAGGTCGGGACAGGGATTTTCGATGAGCAGTTCTTC.